The T cell receptor beta chain described here comes from a study of OX40 agonist ivuxolimab in advanced cancers. Looked up from germline, CDR1 is LNHNV and CDR2 is YYDKDF (reference sequence). The CDR3 has 15 amino acids. V shed 3 bases, J shed 8 bases, and the junction held 8 bases outside the gene matches. The table came from immunoSEQ multiplex PCR; TCRdb's copy has only in-frame clones and leaves some out. This sample has about 86,000 clones, with 91% found just once. The receptor comes from an adult with an advanced solid tumor such as melanoma, head and neck, liver or kidney cancer. The V and J genes are TRBV15 and TRBJ1-4, with TRBD1 identical over 8 bases. The specimen comprised CD4+ or CD8+ T cells sorted from blood, sampled in a trial of the OX40 agonist ivuxolimab. The chain's CDR3 is CATSSDRGAEEKLFF. CDR3 bases: TGTGCCACCAGCAGTGACAGGGGTGCGGAAGAAAAACTGTTTTTT.